A selection of T cell receptor beta chains follows, all from one sample in a study of CD8 T cells in cerebrospinal fluid in Alzheimer's disease. No DNA is given; TCRdb re-called the 10x single-cell sequencing reads and lists each CDR3 protein once. With around 1,500 distinct CDR3 sequences in the sample, the ten largest clones hold approximately 8%. The sequencing sample was made of cerebrospinal fluid. The receptors originated from a human donor with mild cognitive impairment. The CDR3 runs from the conserved cysteine through the conserved F or W. The order of the fields is V gene, clone size, J gene, CDR3 protein. The size entry is marked missing in some rows and otherwise reads once, few, many or a size class.

V: TRBV20-1
size: -
J: TRBJ1-4
CDR3: CSARPDREHGEKLFF

V: TRBV5-4
size: -
J: TRBJ2-1
CDR3: CASRLDSYNEQFF

V: TRBV2
size: medium-sized
J: TRBJ2-7
CDR3: CASRVDRVRYEQYF

V: TRBV28
size: medium-sized
J: TRBJ1-2
CDR3: CASSSPIYGYTF

V: TRBV6-2/TRBV6-3
size: medium-sized
J: TRBJ2-5
CDR3: CASSVQGAGETQYF

V: TRBV5-1
size: medium-sized
J: TRBJ1-2
CDR3: CASSSSGATGGYTF

V: TRBV7-2
size: large
J: TRBJ2-1
CDR3: CASSLRWYSYNEQFF

V: TRBV7-2
size: -
J: TRBJ1-5
CDR3: CASSSSGRPNQPQHF

V: TRBV28
size: medium-sized
J: TRBJ1-2
CDR3: CASSLVGGSYGYTF

V: TRBV3-1
size: -
J: TRBJ2-2
CDR3: CASIGTTNTGELFF

V: TRBV7-6
size: medium-sized
J: TRBJ2-1
CDR3: CASSQTGTGIGYNEQFF

V: TRBV19
size: medium-sized
J: TRBJ2-1
CDR3: CASSISSYNEQFF

V: TRBV7-2
size: medium-sized
J: TRBJ2-2
CDR3: CASSLGQGAGELFF

V: TRBV6-1
size: large
J: TRBJ1-1
CDR3: CASSERFRQGRAEAFF

V: TRBV27
size: medium-sized
J: TRBJ2-2
CDR3: CASSPSRSTGELFF

V: TRBV2
size: medium-sized
J: TRBJ1-1
CDR3: CASAREANTEAFF

V: TRBV20-1
size: medium-sized
J: TRBJ2-1
CDR3: CSANGPGAYNEQFF

V: TRBV9
size: -
J: TRBJ2-2
CDR3: CASSVGWGTRGSGELFF

V: TRBV9
size: medium-sized
J: TRBJ2-3
CDR3: CASSKWDSATDTQYF

V: TRBV2
size: medium-sized
J: TRBJ1-1
CDR3: CASSIRENTEAFF

V: TRBV12-3/TRBV12-4
size: medium-sized
J: TRBJ1-5
CDR3: CASSGNNQPQHF

V: TRBV24-1
size: medium-sized
J: TRBJ2-3
CDR3: CATSDLSSGRAIADTQYF

V: TRBV19
size: medium-sized
J: TRBJ1-5
CDR3: CASSMRGLGNQPQHF

V: TRBV27
size: medium-sized
J: TRBJ1-2
CDR3: CASSFAATNYGYTF

V: TRBV28
size: medium-sized
J: TRBJ2-1
CDR3: CASSLDIAVYNEQFF

V: TRBV5-1
size: -
J: TRBJ1-1
CDR3: CASSPGQGAQAEAFF

V: TRBV2
size: large
J: TRBJ2-3
CDR3: CASYSTDTQYF

V: TRBV7-9
size: -
J: TRBJ2-7
CDR3: CARGTTDSYEQYF

V: TRBV3-1
size: medium-sized
J: TRBJ2-5
CDR3: CASSQRASETQYF

V: TRBV11-2
size: medium-sized
J: TRBJ2-7
CDR3: CASRPLGASGRFREQYF

V: TRBV4-1
size: -
J: TRBJ2-2
CDR3: CASSQEWDSGRVNTGELFF